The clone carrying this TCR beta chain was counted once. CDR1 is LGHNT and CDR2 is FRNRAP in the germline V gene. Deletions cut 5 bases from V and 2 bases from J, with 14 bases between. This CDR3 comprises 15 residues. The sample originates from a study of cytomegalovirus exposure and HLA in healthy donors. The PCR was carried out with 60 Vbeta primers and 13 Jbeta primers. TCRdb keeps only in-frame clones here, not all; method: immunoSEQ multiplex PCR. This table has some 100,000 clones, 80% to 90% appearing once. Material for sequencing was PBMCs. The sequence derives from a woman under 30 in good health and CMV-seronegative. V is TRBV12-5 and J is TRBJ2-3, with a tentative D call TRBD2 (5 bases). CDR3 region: CASGTNSEDTDTQYF. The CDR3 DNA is TGTGCTAGTGGTACCAATAGCGAGGACACAGATACGCAGTATTTT.